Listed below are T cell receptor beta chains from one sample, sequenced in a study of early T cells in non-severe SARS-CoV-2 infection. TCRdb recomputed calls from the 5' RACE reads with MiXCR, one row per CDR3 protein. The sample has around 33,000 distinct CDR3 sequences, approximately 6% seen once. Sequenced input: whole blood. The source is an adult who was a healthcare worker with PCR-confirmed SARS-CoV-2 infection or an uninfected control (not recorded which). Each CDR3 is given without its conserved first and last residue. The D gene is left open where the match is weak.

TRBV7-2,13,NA,ASSQAKPSTDTQY
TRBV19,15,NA,ASSIRRSWANQETQY
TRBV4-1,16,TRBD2,ASSQDPGGLARAYEQY
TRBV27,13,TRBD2,ASSLQAGGSGEQY
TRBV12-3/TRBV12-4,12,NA,ASSLSSSSYEQY
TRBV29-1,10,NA,SVEGGGNTLH
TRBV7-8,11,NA,ASSLGTTYEQY
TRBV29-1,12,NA,SAPDRVTRDAQY
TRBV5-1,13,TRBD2,ASSQGLALTGELF
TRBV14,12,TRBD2,ATQREDHYNEQF
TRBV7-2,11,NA,ASSLDRVTVYT
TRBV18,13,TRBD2,ASSPRTSSYNEQF
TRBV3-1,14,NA,ASSQDGLPSYNEQF
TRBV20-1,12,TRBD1,SARDPGQSYEQY
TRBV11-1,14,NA,ASSREGGQRIYEQY
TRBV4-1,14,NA,ASSQEISAANQPQH
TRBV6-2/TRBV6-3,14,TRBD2,ASSRSTSGGAETQY
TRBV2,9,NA,ASSLAAEQY
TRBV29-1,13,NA,SVEAGTPKEDTQY
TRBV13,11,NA,ASSGHSSYEQY
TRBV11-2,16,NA,ASSLDGASGVGTDTQY
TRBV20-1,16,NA,SAKTSTGGSSWPDTQY
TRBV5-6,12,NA,ASSWAGRSYEQY
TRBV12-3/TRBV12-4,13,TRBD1,ASSYPARGKDGYT
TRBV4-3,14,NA,ASSQDRGRFYNEQF